What follows are 13 T cell receptor beta chains derived from one specimen sequenced in a study of shared clonotypes between healthy human individuals. TCRdb's table, derived via immunoSEQ multiplex PCR, lists solely in-frame clones and lacks some. The sample gives millions of clones, approximately 94% of which show up once; roughly 0.15% is in the top ten. The specimen sequenced was naive CD4+ T cells sorted from blood. The subset is: CD45RA+ positively selected. The source of these receptors is a young man in good health.

V and J are TRBV6-1 and TRBJ2-3, with D uncertain. The CDR3 is 14 amino acids. Germline assignment: CDR1 MNHNS and CDR2 SASEGT. V was shortened by 4 bases and J by 0 bases, with 8 bases between the two germline ends. CDR3 nucleotides: TGTGCCAGCAGTGTCCCGTTAAGCACAGATACGCAGTATTTT. The encoded protein is CASSVPLSTDTQYF.

About this clone: This specimen includes other DNA sequences encoding the same CDR3. The chain couples TRBV6-5 to TRBJ2-7; tentatively, D is TRBD1 or TRBD2 (6 bases each). V was cut by 0 bases and J by 4 bases, with 10 bases left in between. CDR1 MNHEY and CDR2 SVGAGI come from the germline V gene. CDR3 length: 14 residues. CDR3 loop: CASSYSGGPYEQYF. The CDR3 nucleotides read TGTGCCAGCAGTTACTCCGGGGGCCCTTACGAGCAGTACTTC.

V usage is TRBV7-2 and J usage is TRBJ2-7; 7 bases fit TRBD1. CDR1 and CDR2 (germline): SGHTA, FQGNSA. With 5 bases clipped from V and 3 bases from J, the junction kept 7 bases outside the gene matches. This CDR3 spans 14 amino acids. CDR3 sequence reads: CASSQPGQLYEQYF. The DNA for the CDR3 is TGTGCCAGCAGCCAACCGGGACAGCTCTACGAGCAGTACTTC.

The rearrangement uses TRBV2 and TRBJ1-6; D perhaps matches TRBD1 (5 bases). V was trimmed by 7 bases and J by 0 bases, leaving 13 bases between them. CDR3 length equals 16 residues. The germline V gene has CDR1 SNHLY and CDR2 FYNNEI. The DNA for the CDR3 is TGTGCCAGCACAGACGGCGGGGGCTCCTATAATTCACCCCTCCACTTT. It translates to CASTDGGGSYNSPLHF.

This chain uses TRBV5-1 with TRBJ1-6, with D hard to call. The CDR3 runs to 18 residues. Looked up from germline, CDR1 is SGHRS and CDR2 is YFSETQ. Trimming shortened V by 8 bases and J by 0 bases, and 21 bases separated the two germline ends. The CDR3 nucleotides read TGCGCCAGTCGACCGATTTTCGGCGTCCACTCCTATAATTCACCCCTCCACTTT. Translated: CASRPIFGVHSYNSPLHF. Combining the CDR3 with reference TRBV5-1 and TRBJ1-6 gives the whole variable domain KAGVTQTPRYLIKTRGQQVTLSCSPISGHRSVSWYQQTPGQGLQFLFEYFSETQRNKGNFPGRFSGRQFSNSRSEMNVSTLELGDSALYLCASRPIFGVHSYNSPLHFGNGTRLTVT.

The V call is TRBV5-1, the J call TRBJ2-3, with D possibly being TRBD1 (5 bases). Germline CDR1 is SGHRS and CDR2 is YFSETQ. The CDR3 has 14 amino acids. With 3 bases removed from V and 4 bases from J, the gap between germline ends came to 12 bases. The DNA for the CDR3 is TGCGCCAGCAGCTCGAACAGGAACCCAGATACGCAGTATTTT. Protein sequence: CASSSNRNPDTQYF.

This chain joins TRBV11-2 and TRBJ2-3; D is unclear. Per the germline V gene, CDR1 is SGHAT and CDR2 is FQNNGV. Trimming removed 1 base at V and 2 bases at J, with 10 bases between. CDR3 length: 15 amino acids. DNA for the CDR3: TGTGCCAGCAGCTTAGTGAGCCACCCCACAGATACGCAGTATTTT. This encodes CASSLVSHPTDTQYF.

CDR3 residues: CASSPGPVSGNTIYF. CDR3 nucleotides: TGTGCCAGCTCACCCGGGCCCGTCTCTGGAAACACCATATATTTT. J is TRBJ1-3 and V is TRBV18, with D unresolved. The CDR3 is 15 residues long. CDR1 and CDR2 (germline): KGHSH, LQKENI. Trimming shortened V by 3 bases and J by 0 bases, and 9 bases separated the two germline ends. Full variable domain (outside the CDR3, taken from reference TRBV18 and TRBJ1-3): NAGVMQNPRHLVRRRGQEARLRCSPMKGHSHVYWYRQLPEEGLKFMVYLQKENIIDESGMPKERFSAEFPKEGPSILRIQQVVRGDSAAYFCASSPGPVSGNTIYFGEGSWLTVV.

The V call is TRBV19, the J call TRBJ1-3, with TRBD1 as a possible D gene (5 bases). The CDR3 is 16 residues long. Germline lookup yields CDR1 LNHDA and CDR2 SQIVND (reference sequence). The V and J ends lost 4 bases and 0 bases respectively, with 13 bases between them. The CDR3 is CASSTAGLVSGNTIYF. CDR3 bases: TGTGCCAGTAGTACGGCAGGGCTAGTCTCTGGAAACACCATATATTTT.

The V and J genes are TRBV7-2 and TRBJ2-1; D might be TRBD2 (5 bases). CDR1 is SGHTA, CDR2 FQGNSA, per germline. This CDR3 spans 14 amino acids. V was clipped by 5 bases and J by 0 bases, with 8 bases between them. The CDR3 nucleotides read TGTGCCAGCAGCCCGGGGTTCTCCTACAATGAGCAGTTCTTC. Encoded protein: CASSPGFSYNEQFF. Filled out from reference TRBV7-2 and TRBJ2-1, the complete variable domain reads GAGVSQSPSNKVTEKGKDVELRCDPISGHTALYWYRQSLGQGLEFLIYFQGNSAPDKSGLPSDRFSAERTGGSVSTLTIQRTQQEDSAVYLCASSPGFSYNEQFFGPGTRLTVL.

This clone was detected only a few times. The rearrangement joins TRBV18 to TRBJ1-6, with D hard to call. The V end was cut by 2 bases, the J end by 8 bases, with 16 bases between. The CDR3 loop spans 16 amino acids. From germline, CDR1 is KGHSH and CDR2 LQKENI. The CDR3 region is CASSPIGQGSDSPLHF. The CDR3 DNA reads as TGTGCCAGCTCACCAATCGGCCAAGGGAGCGATTCACCCCTCCACTTT.

The chain combines TRBV19 with TRBJ2-4, with D hard to call. Germline V gene lookup returns CDR1 LNHDA and CDR2 SQIVND (reference sequence). Trimming took 4 bases from V and 0 from J, leaving 10 bases between them. This CDR3 has 15 amino acids. The CDR3 protein is CASSTNFLAKNIQYF. In DNA form, the CDR3 reads TGTGCCAGTAGTACGAACTTTCTAGCCAAAAACATTCAGTACTTC.

The chain couples TRBV18 to TRBJ2-4, with D tentatively TRBD1 (6 bases). Deletions cut 5 bases from V and 0 bases from J, with 14 bases between. There are 16 residues in the CDR3. CDR1 is KGHSH and CDR2 is LQKENI in the germline V gene. CDR3 region: CASSDATGLAKNIQYF. DNA of the CDR3: TGTGCCAGCTCAGATGCGACAGGTCTAGCCAAAAACATTCAGTACTTC.